This TCR beta chain was identified in a study of blood T cell repertoires in COVID-19. Across the whole study: PBMCs, B-cell-depleted T cells, or T cells provided the cDNA or gDNA that made up the material.

This CDR3 has 15 amino acids. Germline CDR1 and CDR2: LGHDT and YNNKEL (reference sequence). With 4 bases clipped from V and 6 bases from J, the junction kept 12 bases outside the gene matches. Profiling relied on immunoSEQ multiplex PCR, and the TCRdb table lists in-frame clones only, not all of them. The data contain hundreds of thousands of clones, about 87% of them singletons. The rearrangement joins TRBV3-1 (or the pseudogene TRBV3-2) to TRBJ2-7, with 7 bases matching TRBD2. The receptor's source is a woman aged 18-29 years who had recovered from COVID-19. Sample: PBMCs or T cells enriched from blood (not recorded which). Written as DNA, the CDR3 is TGTGCCAGCAGCCCCCCGCGCGGGAGTCAGGGCGAGCAGTACTTC. As protein: CASSPPRGSQGEQYF.